The rows below give T cell receptor beta chains drawn from one sample of a study of shared clonotypes between healthy human individuals. This table comes from immunoSEQ multiplex PCR, and its TCRdb copy is limited to in-frame clones, with some not included. Of some 2,500,000 clones in the sample, 80% to 95% were seen once. Sequencing was carried out using naive CD4+ T cells from PBMCs. Source of these receptors: a man aged 18 to 35 in good health. Some clones in this sample may be carry-over from other donors' samples. CDR3s include the opening cysteine and the closing phenylalanine or tryptophan. The D gene is left open where the match is weak. Not all rows give a size; the values are once, few, many and, for expanded clones, a class.

d_gene: NA
v_gene: TRBV6-6
abundance: NA
j_gene: TRBJ2-1
len: 16
CDR3nt: TGTGCCAGCAGTTACTCGAGTCAACGGGGTCGGAATGAGCAGTTCTTC
CDR3aa: CASSYSSQRGRNEQFF

d_gene: NA
v_gene: TRBV30
abundance: NA
j_gene: TRBJ2-1
len: 14
CDR3nt: TGTGCCTGGAGTGTAGGGGTGGCAGGGAATGAGCAGTTCTTC
CDR3aa: CAWSVGVAGNEQFF

d_gene: TRBD1
v_gene: TRBV11-2
abundance: NA
j_gene: TRBJ2-7
len: 15
CDR3nt: TGTGCCAGCAGCCGTGGGACAGGGTTCTTCTACGAGCAGTACTTC
CDR3aa: CASSRGTGFFYEQYF

d_gene: NA
v_gene: TRBV28
abundance: NA
j_gene: TRBJ1-4
len: 14
CDR3nt: TGTGCCAGCAGTTTAGGGGGGGCAGTTGAAAAACTGTTTTTT
CDR3aa: CASSLGGAVEKLFF

d_gene: NA
v_gene: TRBV2
abundance: NA
j_gene: TRBJ2-7
len: 11
CDR3nt: TGTGCCAGCAAAGAGACCCGCGAGCAGTACTTC
CDR3aa: CASKETREQYF

d_gene: TRBD1
v_gene: TRBV5-1
abundance: NA
j_gene: TRBJ1-2
len: 15
CDR3nt: TGCGCCAGCAGCAACTGGACAGGGCCCTCCTATGGCTACACCTTC
CDR3aa: CASSNWTGPSYGYTF

d_gene: TRBD1
v_gene: TRBV18
abundance: NA
j_gene: TRBJ2-5
len: 14
CDR3nt: TGTGCCAGCTCACCGGGGACAGGGAAAGAGACCCAGTACTTC
CDR3aa: CASSPGTGKETQYF

d_gene: TRBD2
v_gene: TRBV28
abundance: once
j_gene: TRBJ2-1
len: 15
CDR3nt: TGTGCCAGCAGTTTAACCGCGACTAGCGGGAAGGAGCAGTTCTTC
CDR3aa: CASSLTATSGKEQFF

d_gene: NA
v_gene: TRBV6-5
abundance: NA
j_gene: TRBJ1-2
len: 14
CDR3nt: TGTGCCATCCTGGGTCGGGCTCACTACTATGGCTACACCTTC
CDR3aa: CAILGRAHYYGYTF

d_gene: NA
v_gene: TRBV10-3
abundance: NA
j_gene: TRBJ2-7
len: 14
CDR3nt: TGTGCGATGGGTCAAGGGGATCGTTTTGGCGAGCAGTACTTC
CDR3aa: CAMGQGDRFGEQYF

d_gene: TRBD1
v_gene: TRBV10-3
abundance: NA
j_gene: TRBJ2-7
len: 14
CDR3nt: TGTGCCATCAGTGCCGGGACAGGGTATGACGAGCAGTACTTC
CDR3aa: CAISAGTGYDEQYF

d_gene: TRBD2
v_gene: TRBV6-4
abundance: NA
j_gene: TRBJ2-2
len: 17
CDR3nt: TGTGCCAGCAGCCCCGGGACTAGCGGGATCTATGCCGGGGAGCTGTTTTTT
CDR3aa: CASSPGTSGIYAGELFF

d_gene: NA
v_gene: TRBV2
abundance: NA
j_gene: TRBJ2-2
len: 15
CDR3nt: TGTGCCAGCAGTGAAGTAAAGGGTACGACCGGGGAGCTGTTTTTT
CDR3aa: CASSEVKGTTGELFF

d_gene: NA
v_gene: TRBV4-3
abundance: NA
j_gene: TRBJ2-5
len: 14
CDR3nt: TGCGCCAGCAGCCAAGACGAGGTCTGGGGAACCCAGTACTTC
CDR3aa: CASSQDEVWGTQYF

d_gene: NA
v_gene: TRBV9
abundance: NA
j_gene: TRBJ2-5
len: 15
CDR3nt: TGTGCCAGCATCCGTAGAGTGAAGGCACAAGAGACCCAGTACTTC
CDR3aa: CASIRRVKAQETQYF

d_gene: NA
v_gene: TRBV12-5
abundance: NA
j_gene: TRBJ1-3
len: 14
CDR3nt: TGTGCTAGTGGCCAAACAGGGTCGGGAAACACCATATATTTT
CDR3aa: CASGQTGSGNTIYF

d_gene: NA
v_gene: TRBV10-3
abundance: NA
j_gene: TRBJ1-3
len: 15
CDR3nt: TGTGCCATTTATCCGGGACAAACTTCTGGAAACACCATATATTTT
CDR3aa: CAIYPGQTSGNTIYF

d_gene: TRBD2
v_gene: TRBV7-8
abundance: NA
j_gene: TRBJ2-1
len: 20
CDR3nt: TGTGCCAGCAGCTTAGCGAGGGGGCTAGCGGGAGTCTGGCGGGGAGATGAGCAGTTCTTC
CDR3aa: CASSLARGLAGVWRGDEQFF

d_gene: NA
v_gene: TRBV30
abundance: NA
j_gene: TRBJ1-5
len: 13
CDR3nt: TGTGCCTGGAGCGGTACTAGCAATCAGCCCCAGCATTTT
CDR3aa: CAWSGTSNQPQHF

d_gene: TRBD2
v_gene: TRBV28
abundance: NA
j_gene: TRBJ2-3
len: 18
CDR3nt: TGTGCCAGCAGTTTCAGATCTAGCGGGAGAGGTGGAACAGATACGCAGTATTTT
CDR3aa: CASSFRSSGRGGTDTQYF

d_gene: NA
v_gene: TRBV4-1
abundance: NA
j_gene: TRBJ2-7
len: 15
CDR3nt: TGCGCCAGCAGCCAAGTGGAGACAGTCTCCTACGAGCAGTACTTC
CDR3aa: CASSQVETVSYEQYF

d_gene: NA
v_gene: TRBV5-1
abundance: NA
j_gene: TRBJ2-7
len: 14
CDR3nt: TGCGCCAGCAGCCCGGCCCAGTCGGGGCTCGAGCAGTACTTC
CDR3aa: CASSPAQSGLEQYF

d_gene: TRBD2
v_gene: TRBV2
abundance: NA
j_gene: TRBJ2-7
len: 15
CDR3nt: TGTGCCAGCAGACTCGAACCAGCGGGAGCGTACGAGCAGTACTTC
CDR3aa: CASRLEPAGAYEQYF

d_gene: TRBD1
v_gene: TRBV11-2
abundance: NA
j_gene: TRBJ2-4
len: 15
CDR3nt: TGTGCCAGCAGCCGAGGGTCGACAGGGATAAACATTCAGTACTTC
CDR3aa: CASSRGSTGINIQYF

d_gene: NA
v_gene: TRBV4-2
abundance: few
j_gene: TRBJ2-5
len: 12
CDR3nt: TGTGCCAGCAGCCAAACTGGAGAGACCCAGTACTTC
CDR3aa: CASSQTGETQYF

d_gene: NA
v_gene: TRBV4-1
abundance: few
j_gene: TRBJ1-2
len: 15
CDR3nt: TGCGCCAGCGGCCGGACTGGGGCAGAGGCCTATGGCTACACCTTC
CDR3aa: CASGRTGAEAYGYTF

d_gene: NA
v_gene: TRBV11-2
abundance: NA
j_gene: TRBJ2-7
len: 15
CDR3nt: TGTGCCAGCAGCTTAGATCGGGGCACAACCTACGAGCAGTACTTC
CDR3aa: CASSLDRGTTYEQYF

d_gene: TRBD2
v_gene: TRBV11-2
abundance: NA
j_gene: TRBJ2-1
len: 14
CDR3nt: TGTGCCAGCAGCTTTTCTAGCGGCCACAATGAGCAGTTCTTC
CDR3aa: CASSFSSGHNEQFF

d_gene: NA
v_gene: TRBV7-8
abundance: NA
j_gene: TRBJ1-1
len: 16
CDR3nt: TGTGCCAGCAGCTTAAGTTGGGGCGCCATGAACACTGAAGCTTTCTTT
CDR3aa: CASSLSWGAMNTEAFF

d_gene: NA
v_gene: TRBV21-1
abundance: NA
j_gene: TRBJ1-4
len: 18
CDR3nt: TGTGCCAGCAGCAAAACTCGCACCGAGGACAGGGTTTGGTCGGGACTGTTTTTT
CDR3aa: CASSKTRTEDRVWSGLFF

d_gene: TRBD1
v_gene: TRBV27
abundance: once
j_gene: TRBJ2-2
len: 16
CDR3nt: TGTGCCAGCAAAAACAGGGGGAGTGTTAACACCGGGGAGCTGTTTTTT
CDR3aa: CASKNRGSVNTGELFF

d_gene: NA
v_gene: TRBV6-1
abundance: NA
j_gene: TRBJ1-1
len: 13
CDR3nt: TGTGCCAGCAGAGGGACTTTTAATAGGAAAGCTTTCTTT
CDR3aa: CASRGTFNRKAFF

d_gene: NA
v_gene: TRBV6-1
abundance: NA
j_gene: TRBJ1-6
len: 15
CDR3nt: TGTGCCAGCAGTGAAGCGCCAGGGCTTAATTCACCCCTCCACTTT
CDR3aa: CASSEAPGLNSPLHF

d_gene: TRBD2
v_gene: TRBV4-2
abundance: NA
j_gene: TRBJ2-1
len: 15
CDR3nt: TGTGCCAGCAGCCTTCGGACTAGCCCGGACAATGAGCAGTTCTTC
CDR3aa: CASSLRTSPDNEQFF

d_gene: NA
v_gene: TRBV7-3
abundance: NA
j_gene: TRBJ2-5
len: 14
CDR3nt: TGTGCCAGCAGCTTAAGCTCAGCTTCAGAGACCCAGTACTTC
CDR3aa: CASSLSSASETQYF

d_gene: NA
v_gene: TRBV9
abundance: NA
j_gene: TRBJ2-2
len: 14
CDR3nt: TGTGCCAGCAGCGTAGCTATGGCCCCCGGGGAGCTGTTTTTT
CDR3aa: CASSVAMAPGELFF

d_gene: NA
v_gene: TRBV6-5
abundance: NA
j_gene: TRBJ2-1
len: 14
CDR3nt: TGTGCCAGCTCCAAGGCCAGAGCCTACAATGAGCAGTTCTTC
CDR3aa: CASSKARAYNEQFF

d_gene: NA
v_gene: TRBV5-1
abundance: NA
j_gene: TRBJ2-1
len: 11
CDR3nt: TGCGCCAGCAAGGTTGTCGGTGAGCAGTTCTTC
CDR3aa: CASKVVGEQFF

d_gene: TRBD2
v_gene: TRBV11-2
abundance: NA
j_gene: TRBJ2-1
len: 19
CDR3nt: TGTGCCAGCAGTCCTGGGGTGCTAGCGGGAGGGCCCAGGCCCAATGAGCAGTTCTTC
CDR3aa: CASSPGVLAGGPRPNEQFF

d_gene: NA
v_gene: TRBV28
abundance: NA
j_gene: TRBJ2-7
len: 15
CDR3nt: TGTGCCAGCAGTTTGACAGCTGTCCTCCCCTACGAGCAGTACTTC
CDR3aa: CASSLTAVLPYEQYF

d_gene: NA
v_gene: TRBV7-2
abundance: NA
j_gene: TRBJ2-1
len: 12
CDR3nt: TGTGCCAGCAGCCGGGGTCAGGGCGAGCAGTTCTTC
CDR3aa: CASSRGQGEQFF

d_gene: NA
v_gene: TRBV19
abundance: NA
j_gene: TRBJ2-7
len: 15
CDR3nt: TGTGCCAGTAGTGCCCGTGTAGGGAGCTCCTACGAGCAGTACTTC
CDR3aa: CASSARVGSSYEQYF

d_gene: TRBD1
v_gene: TRBV27
abundance: NA
j_gene: TRBJ2-2
len: 18
CDR3nt: TGTGCCAGCAGTGATGAACCCGACAGGGCCTTCAACACCGGGGAGCTGTTTTTT
CDR3aa: CASSDEPDRAFNTGELFF

d_gene: NA
v_gene: TRBV10-3
abundance: NA
j_gene: TRBJ2-5
len: 16
CDR3nt: TGTGCCATCAGCCGGGGCGGTCAGGGGCCAAGAGAGACCCAGTACTTC
CDR3aa: CAISRGGQGPRETQYF

d_gene: NA
v_gene: TRBV7-2
abundance: NA
j_gene: TRBJ1-2
len: 16
CDR3nt: TGTGCCAGCAGCTTATATTCATCCGGGAGTAACTATGGCTACACCTTC
CDR3aa: CASSLYSSGSNYGYTF

d_gene: TRBD1
v_gene: TRBV9
abundance: NA
j_gene: TRBJ2-2
len: 15
CDR3nt: TGTGCCAGCAGCCTCAGGGGGCGCGACACCGGGGAGCTGTTTTTT
CDR3aa: CASSLRGRDTGELFF

d_gene: NA
v_gene: TRBV27
abundance: NA
j_gene: TRBJ2-3
len: 15
CDR3nt: TGTGCCAGCAATCGGGGCGGGACACGCACAGATACGCAGTATTTT
CDR3aa: CASNRGGTRTDTQYF

d_gene: NA
v_gene: TRBV6-5
abundance: NA
j_gene: TRBJ2-7
len: 15
CDR3nt: TGTGCCAGCAGTTACTCTGGAGGGGCCACCTACGAGCAGTACTTC
CDR3aa: CASSYSGGATYEQYF

d_gene: NA
v_gene: TRBV27
abundance: NA
j_gene: TRBJ1-3
len: 17
CDR3nt: TGTGCCAGCACCAAGTCCGGGACGGCGGCCTCTGGAAACACCATATATTTT
CDR3aa: CASTKSGTAASGNTIYF

d_gene: NA
v_gene: TRBV5-3
abundance: NA
j_gene: TRBJ2-7
len: 15
CDR3nt: TGTGCCAGAAGCTTGATCTGGGCGTTCTCCTACGAGCAGTACTTC
CDR3aa: CARSLIWAFSYEQYF

d_gene: TRBD1
v_gene: TRBV11-3
abundance: NA
j_gene: TRBJ2-3
len: 19
CDR3nt: TGTGCCAGCAGCTTAGGGGACAGGTTGGCGGGGCCGCGCACAGATACGCAGTATTTT
CDR3aa: CASSLGDRLAGPRTDTQYF